Listed here are 26 T cell receptor beta chains from one sample, sequenced in a study of response to subunit inactivated influenza vaccine (dated by TCRdb to the late 2010s). Libraries were prepared through RT-PCR. Sequencing used an Illumina HiSeq 2500. Using fastp trimming at Q25 and MiXCR clonotype assembly, TCRdb reanalyzed the public sequencing data and kept in-frame beta chains. Rows are combined by CDR3 protein, so each entry shows the most common genes and DNA. For this sample there are under 750,000 distinct CDR3 sequences; about 11% appear just once. The ten largest clones add up to 10% of the sample. Sequences were derived from PBMCs from blood, sampled on the day of vaccination. The receptors were sampled from a man aged 45-65 years who received an inactivated influenza vaccine. Donor details come from another sample of the same person, matched by shared clones.

At least ten counts were recorded for this clonotype. The chain recombines TRBV29-1 with TRBJ1-1; 7 bases map to TRBD1. The CDR3 has 13 amino acids. Trimming cost V 6 bases and J 0 bases; bases outside gene matches: 4. Germline-derived CDR1 and CDR2 are SQVTM and ANQGSEA. Written as DNA, the CDR3 is TGCAGCGTGACAGGGCCCATGAACACTGAAGCTTTCTTT. Its protein is CSVTGPMNTEAFF.

V usage is TRBV3-1 and J usage is TRBJ2-5; 7 nucleotides match TRBD2. Looked up from germline, CDR1 is LGHDT and CDR2 is YNNKEL (reference sequence). This CDR3 is built from 13 residues. J gave up 10 bases and V 0 bases, and 5 bases lay outside the gene matches. This CDR3 is CASSQDEGGVQYF. CDR3 sequence (DNA): TGTGCCAGCAGCCAAGATGAGGGAGGGGTCCAGTACTTC.

This chain joins TRBV7-2 and TRBJ2-5; TRBD1 might be the D (7 bases). Trimming cost V 4 bases and J 5 bases, with 14 bases left between them. CDR3 length: 14 amino acids. The germline gives CDR1 SGHTA, CDR2 FQGNSA. The CDR3 loop reads CASSSKQGTETQYF. CDR3 coding DNA: TGTGCCAGCAGCTCGAAACAGGGGACTGAGACCCAGTACTTC.

There are a few counts of this clonotype. The chain couples TRBV6-6 to TRBJ1-2; no clear D. CDR3 length: 11 amino acids. V was cut by 2 bases and J by 8 bases, with 6 bases left in between. The germline gives CDR1 MNHNY, CDR2 SVGAGI (reference sequence). The CDR3 region is CASSYGVGYTF. For the CDR3, the DNA is TGTGCCAGCAGTTACGGTGTAGGCTACACCTTC.

This clonotype was seen repeatedly, ten times or more. The chain recombines TRBV12-3 or TRBV12-4 with TRBJ2-6, with 8 bases identical to TRBD1. The V and J ends lost 4 bases and 0 bases, in that order; junction bases with no gene match: 5. The CDR3 totals 17 residues. The CDR3 protein is CASSSGQGLSGANVLTF. The CDR3 bases are TGTGCCAGCAGTTCAGGACAGGGCCTCTCTGGGGCCAACGTCCTGACTTTC.

This clonotype has only a few counts. The chain links TRBV5-1 to TRBJ2-7; the match to TRBD1 covers 10 bases. The length of the CDR3 is 16 residues. The trim removed 1 base at V and 2 bases at J, leaving 6 bases unmatched. In germline, CDR1 is SGHRS, CDR2 YFSETQ. The CDR3, as DNA: TGCGCCAGCAGCTTGCCCGGGACAGGGGCGACCTACGAGCAGTACTTC. It is translated as CASSLPGTGATYEQYF.

A few counts support this clonotype. V gene TRBV20-1 combines with J gene TRBJ2-5, with 9 bases lining up with TRBD2. The ends lost 0 bases at V and 5 bases at J; junction bases unmatched: 7. Germline V lookup: CDR1 DFQATT, CDR2 SNEGSKA (reference sequence). The CDR3 has 15 residues. CDR3 residues: CSAREASGILETQYF. CDR3 in DNA: TGCAGTGCTAGAGAGGCTAGCGGGATTCTCGAGACCCAGTACTTC.

This clonotype was counted only a few times. The J gene is TRBJ1-1, the V gene TRBV20-1; D may be TRBD1 (6 bases). Germline CDR1 reads DFQATT; CDR2 reads SNEGSKA (reference sequence). V lost 5 bases and J lost 1, with 14 bases in between. This CDR3 spans 14 amino acids. The CDR3 region has the DNA TGCAGTGCTGTAATAGGACAGACGAACACTGAAGCTTTCTTT. Residues: CSAVIGQTNTEAFF.

This chain uses TRBV5-1 with TRBJ2-7; maybe TRBD1 (5 bases). Germline CDR1 is SGHRS and CDR2 is YFSETQ. Trimming stripped 3 bases from V and 9 bases from J, with 13 bases between. The CDR3 has 12 residues. In DNA form, the CDR3 reads TGCGCCAGCAGCTCCACAGGCTTCGGGCAGTACTTC. This sequence encodes CASSSTGFGQYF.

Worth noting for this clonotype: Being one base from a much bigger clone, this may be a read error. The chain combines TRBV12-3 or TRBV12-4 with TRBJ2-2; 7 nucleotides agree with TRBD1. The V gene end was trimmed by 8 bases and the J gene end by 1 base; junction bases not matched to a gene: 7. CDR3 length: 15 residues. For the CDR3, the DNA is TGTGCCAGCTGTCGTCGGACAGGGAACACCGGGGAGCTGTTTTTT. Residues: CASCRRTGNTGELFF.

This clonotype was picked up a small number of times. The rearrangement links TRBV7-2 to TRBJ1-3; D remains ambiguous. Germline V gene sequence: CDR1 SGHTA, CDR2 FQGNSA. V lost 5 bases to trimming and J lost 4 bases, with 12 bases between them. The CDR3 length is 14 residues. The CDR3 coding sequence is TGTGCCAGCAGCCTCGCGGGGTTAGGAAACACCATATATTTT. Residues: CASSLAGLGNTIYF.

This clonotype was counted between two and nine times. V is TRBV20-1 and J is TRBJ2-7; 11 bases align to TRBD2. Per germline, CDR1 DFQATT and CDR2 SNEGSKA (reference sequence). J gave up 1 base and V 6 bases, and 14 bases lay outside the gene matches. The CDR3 sequence is 17 residues long. The CDR3 region has the DNA TGCAGTGCGGACGGCGGTCTAGCGGGGGGATCATCCTACGAGCAGTACTTC. Translation gives CSADGGLAGGSSYEQYF.

This chain joins TRBV7-9 and TRBJ1-4, with unresolved D. The germline gives CDR1 SEHNR, CDR2 FQNEAQ (reference sequence). CDR3 length: 17 amino acids. V lost 1 base and J lost 2, with 14 bases in between. The CDR3 nucleotides are TGTGCCAGCAGCTTAGATCACCCGGGAGTGACTAATGAAAAACTGTTTTTT. As protein: CASSLDHPGVTNEKLFF.

The chain recombines TRBV3-1 with TRBJ2-5; 7 positions agree with TRBD2. Germline V gene data show CDR1 as LGHDT and CDR2 as YNNKEL (reference sequence). The CDR3 runs to 20 residues. Trimming cost V 0 bases and J 1 base; bases outside gene matches: 17. CDR3: CASSQDWSSGRIGAQETQYF. For the CDR3, the DNA is TGTGCCAGCAGCCAAGATTGGTCTAGCGGTCGAATTGGGGCCCAAGAGACCCAGTACTTC.

This clonotype was seen at least ten times. The genes are TRBV12-3 or TRBV12-4 and TRBJ2-1; the match to TRBD2 covers 14 bases. The CDR3 is 15 residues long. V lost 5 bases and J lost 8; bases outside the gene matches: 5. The CDR3 bases are TGTGCCAGCAGTCCTGGGACTAGCGGGAGTTATGAGCAGTTCTTC. Encoded protein: CASSPGTSGSYEQFF.

This clonotype turned up a few times. This chain uses TRBV6-1 with TRBJ1-5, with D possibly being TRBD1 (5 bases). The CDR3 totals 14 residues. Germline assignment: CDR1 MNHNS and CDR2 SASEGT. Trimming removed 6 bases from V and 6 bases from J, with 15 bases in between. The CDR3 nucleotides read TGTGCCAGCAGCCCCGATCAGGGTGGTCAGCCCCAGCATTTT. This translates into CASSPDQGGQPQHF.

As regards this clonotype: A much larger clone sits a single nucleotide away, making a read error possible. The rearrangement uses TRBV12-3 or TRBV12-4 and TRBJ1-2; no clear D. The CDR3 is 13 amino acids. CDR3 in amino acids: CAISLGGDYGYTF. The DNA for the CDR3 is TGTGCCATCAGTTTAGGAGGAGACTATGGCTACACCTTC.

This chain links TRBV12-3 or TRBV12-4 with TRBJ2-7, with a tentative D call TRBD2 (6 bases). V lost 4 bases and J 7 bases, leaving 11 bases between the germline ends. CDR3 length: 12 amino acids. The CDR3, as DNA: TGTGCCAGCAGTTGGCGACTAGAGGAGCAGTACTTC. Translating gives CASSWRLEEQYF.

This clonotype was seen at least ten times. This sequence joins TRBV5-1 and TRBJ2-4; perhaps TRBD1 as D (6 bases). V was shortened by 4 bases and J by 0 bases, with 14 bases between the two germline ends. The CDR3 loop spans 16 amino acids. Germline lookup yields CDR1 SGHRS and CDR2 YFSETQ. The CDR3 DNA is TGCGCCAGCAGCCTAGGGACACTCCTAGCCAAAAACATTCAGTACTTC. It is translated as CASSLGTLLAKNIQYF.

The chain is built from TRBV12-3 or TRBV12-4 and TRBJ2-7; D is possibly TRBD2 (5 bases). Trimming stripped 8 bases from V and 5 bases from J, with 16 bases between. This CDR3 spans 13 amino acids. CDR3 nucleotides: TGTGCCAGCGCGACGGGGAACCCCAACGAGCAGTACTTC. Translation gives CASATGNPNEQYF.

This clonotype came up many times. The CDR3 DNA is TGCAGCGTCCGGGACTCTAGGACCCACGAGCAGTACTTC. Translating it yields CSVRDSRTHEQYF. The V and J genes are TRBV29-1 and TRBJ2-7, with D possibly being TRBD2 (6 bases). With 6 bases removed from V and 5 bases from J, the gap between germline ends came to 17 bases. There are 13 residues in the CDR3. Germline assignment: CDR1 SQVTM and CDR2 ANQGSEA.

This clonotype was counted between two and nine times. The rearrangement links TRBV4-3 to TRBJ1-3, with D uncertain. The CDR3 has 15 amino acids. Trimming pared 0 bases from V and 0 bases from J, leaving 6 bases between. Germline CDR1 reads LGHNA; CDR2 reads YSLEER. The CDR3, as DNA: TGCGCCAGCAGCCAAGATGCGTCCTCTGGAAACACCATATATTTT. Its translation is CASSQDASSGNTIYF.

The rearrangement joins TRBV29-1 to TRBJ2-3, with 9 bases identical to TRBD2. The CDR3 has 14 amino acids. The germline V gene has CDR1 SQVTM and CDR2 ANQGSEA. The V gene end was trimmed by 5 bases and the J gene end by 2 bases; junction bases not matched to a gene: 5. In DNA form, the CDR3 reads TGCAGCGTTTGGAGCGGGAGGAACACAGATACGCAGTATTTT. Its translation: CSVWSGRNTDTQYF.

This clonotype came up a few times. The J gene is TRBJ1-4, the V gene TRBV10-3; D ambiguous. The CDR3 covers 12 residues. Germline V lookup: CDR1 ENHRY, CDR2 SYGVKD. V shed 6 bases and J shed 8 bases, with 10 bases lying between them. Here the CDR3 reads CAISASDEKLFF. In DNA, the CDR3 is TGTGCCATCAGCGCCTCTGACGAAAAACTGTTTTTT.

There are a few counts of this clonotype. This chain connects TRBV20-1 to TRBJ2-1; 9 nucleotides agree with TRBD2. Trimming cost V 5 bases and J 6 bases; bases outside gene matches: 14. This CDR3 comprises 16 residues. Germline V gives CDR1 DFQATT, CDR2 SNEGSKA (reference sequence). CDR3 DNA sequence: TGCAGTGCTTCATTACTACTAGCGGGTTTAGGCAATGAGCAGTTCTTC. Translating gives CSASLLLAGLGNEQFF.

The CDR3: CSARDGRAGGYEQYF. CDR3 in DNA: TGCAGTGCTAGAGACGGGAGGGCCGGTGGGTACGAGCAGTACTTC. This chain uses TRBV20-1 with TRBJ2-7; 8 bases match TRBD2. The V segment lost 0 bases and the J segment 4 bases; nucleotides outside the gene matches: 8. The CDR3 is 15 residues long. The germline V gene encodes CDR1 DFQATT and CDR2 SNEGSKA (reference sequence).